This TCR beta chain was recovered during a study of HIV-infected children after antiretroviral therapy interruption. Study-wide context: Most participating children were previously exposed to EBV and CMV. General study results and limits: Naive CD4+ Gini coefficient rose by interruption end, suggesting clonal expansion.

This clonotype was recorded many times. Antigen: not known. RNA-based 3' RACE libraries used unique molecular identifiers. TCRdb analysed the 3' RACE reads with MiXCR anew, one entry per CDR3 protein. The top ten hold 0.85% to 1.3% of the sample, which has approximately 89,000 distinct CDR3 sequences, roughly 6.7% seen once. Germline V gene sequence: CDR1 ENHRY, CDR2 SYGVKD. Trimming took 2 bases from V and 7 from J; bases not matched to a gene: 8. The CDR3 has 15 residues. Sample treatment: PENTA 11 planned treatment interruption arm or continuous ART arm. Participants had taken at least three-drug ART for at least 24 weeks.

This rearrangement joins TRBV10-3 to TRBJ1-2; 9 positions agree with TRBD1. This TCR derives from a pool of human donors with HIV. Specimen: CD45RA+ CD4+ T cells from PBMCs, pooled from several time points, collected from a donor given antiretroviral therapy, either interrupted or continuous. Specified subset: naive CD4+ CD45RA+ CD45RO- T cells. The CDR3 spells CAISEEPGTGSGYTF. DNA for the CDR3: TGTGCCATCAGTGAGGAACCCGGGACAGGGAGTGGCTACACCTTC.